Presented here are 25 T cell receptor beta chains from one specimen sequenced in a study of blood T cells in healthy people across ages. Then a second PCR, running roughly 7 to 11 cycles, was carried out with a sample-barcoded 5' primer and a J-beta primer mix. TCRdb called the 5' RACE reads again in MiXCR, with one record for every CDR3 protein. The repertoire holds approximately 830,000 distinct CDR3 sequences, with less than 80% as singletons. The sequenced sample was blood. The receptors were gathered from a man aged 25-45 years in good health.

The V and J genes are TRBV3-1 and TRBJ2-7; 8 bases align to TRBD2. Germline V gene sequence: CDR1 LGHDT, CDR2 YNNKEL (reference sequence). The trim removed 2 bases at V and 5 bases at J, leaving 17 bases unmatched. This CDR3 region has 18 residues. CDR3 in DNA: TGTGCCAGCAGCCAACCCTCGAGGATGGGACTAGGGGTAAACGAGCAGTACTTC. Translated: CASSQPSRMGLGVNEQYF.

V gene TRBV3-1 combines with J gene TRBJ2-3; D is unclear. The germline V gene encodes CDR1 LGHDT and CDR2 YNNKEL (reference sequence). This CDR3 has 16 amino acids. Trimming took 1 base from V and 1 from J, leaving 12 bases between them. The CDR3 region has the DNA TGTGCCAGCAGCCAAGTGGACGCATGGGGCACAGATACGCAGTATTTT. Its translation is CASSQVDAWGTDTQYF.

This clonotype occurred once. V and J are TRBV13 and TRBJ2-7; 9 bases align to TRBD1. This CDR3 region has 15 residues. Germline V gene lookup returns CDR1 PRHDT and CDR2 FYEKMQ (reference sequence). V shed 8 bases, J shed 4 bases, and the junction held 12 bases outside the gene matches. CDR3 loop: CASQAAGQGWYEQYF. The CDR3 DNA follows: TGTGCCAGCCAAGCTGCGGGACAGGGTTGGTACGAGCAGTACTTC.

DNA for the CDR3: TGTGCCAGCAGTAACACCGACAGGTTCAACACTGAAGCTTTCTTT. Protein: CASSNTDRFNTEAFF. The chain carries TRBV12-3 or TRBV12-4 and TRBJ1-1; possibly TRBD1 for D (6 bases). Trimming took 5 bases from V and 2 from J, leaving 15 bases between them. This CDR3 is built from 15 residues.

The chain is built from TRBV29-1 and TRBJ2-5; no definite D call. CDR3 length: 14 residues. The V end was cut by 0 bases, the J end by 7 bases, with 15 bases between. Germline values: CDR1 SQVTM, CDR2 ANQGSEA. CDR3: CSVEDEAALTTQYF. CDR3 DNA: TGCAGCGTTGAAGATGAGGCAGCCCTAACGACCCAGTACTTC.

The chain employs TRBV5-1 and TRBJ2-3; D perhaps matches TRBD1 (6 bases). Germline V CDR1 and CDR2: SGHRS, YFSETQ. The CDR3 consists of 15 residues. Deletions cut 0 bases from V and 0 bases from J, with 8 bases between. This CDR3 reads CASSLGGLSTDTQYF. CDR3 in DNA: TGCGCCAGCAGCTTGGGGGGGCTAAGCACAGATACGCAGTATTTT.

With regard to this clonotype: At one of its ends the junction is not consistent with the germline gene, which may arise from a read error. The chain carries TRBV29-1 and TRBJ1-5; 10 positions match TRBD1. CDR1 is SQVTM and CDR2 is ANQGSEA in the germline V gene. The CDR3 runs 14 residues. CDR3 region: CSVVWDRGNQPRHF. In DNA form, the CDR3 reads TGCAGCGTTGTCTGGGACAGGGGTAATCAGCCCCGGCATTTT.

The chain combines TRBV6-6 with TRBJ2-5; D not resolved. CDR3 size: 11 residues. Trimming removed 8 bases from V and 5 bases from J, with 9 bases in between. Germline lookup yields CDR1 MNHNY and CDR2 SVGAGI (reference sequence). This CDR3 is CASESVETQYF. The CDR3 DNA reads as TGTGCCAGCGAGAGCGTGGAGACCCAGTACTTC.

The V gene is TRBV7-9, the J gene TRBJ2-1; D possibly uses TRBD1 or TRBD2 (6 bases each). Trimming removed 0 bases from V and 2 bases from J, with 20 bases in between. The germline V gene has CDR1 SEHNR and CDR2 FQNEAQ (reference sequence). CDR3 size: 19 residues. Written as DNA, the CDR3 is TGTGCCAGCAGCTTAGCTCGGAGGGGGACAAACGCACCCTACAATGAGCAGTTCTTC. Protein product: CASSLARRGTNAPYNEQFF.

The chain couples TRBV20-1 to TRBJ2-4; possibly TRBD1 for D (6 bases). The J call may not be correct, given that the DNA end is closer to TRBJ2-7. CDR3 length: 11 residues. The germline CDR1 and CDR2 sequences are DFQATT and SNEGSKA (reference sequence). CDR3 loop: CSANRDYEQYF. The CDR3 DNA reads as TGCAGTGCAAACAGGGATTACGAGCAGTACTTC.

CDR3 nucleotides: TGCAGTGCCATAATTCCCCCAACTAATGAAAAACTGTTTTTT. It codes for CSAIIPPTNEKLFF. The chain employs TRBV20-1 and TRBJ1-4, with D unresolved. V lost 6 bases and J 0 bases, leaving 11 bases between the germline ends. The CDR3 is made up of 14 amino acids. Germline V gives CDR1 DFQATT, CDR2 SNEGSKA (reference sequence).

V is TRBV20-1 and J is TRBJ1-2; possible D gene TRBD1, 6 bases. Germline V gene sequence: CDR1 DFQATT, CDR2 SNEGSKA (reference sequence). V dropped 4 bases and J dropped 9 bases, with 18 bases sitting between them. This CDR3 contains 13 residues. CDR3 nucleotide sequence: TGCAGTGCTATACAACAGGGTTTGGCTTGCTACACCTTC. Protein: CSAIQQGLACYTF.

The chain combines TRBV7-3 with TRBJ2-2, with a possible D match to TRBD2 (6 bases). CDR3 length: 14 amino acids. V was pared by 4 bases and J by 2 bases, with 8 bases between. Germline lookup yields CDR1 SGHTA and CDR2 FQGTGA. Here the CDR3 reads CASSYGTNTGELFF. In nucleotides, the CDR3 is TGTGCCAGCAGCTATGGGACTAACACCGGGGAGCTGTTTTTT.

The V and J genes are TRBV12-3 or TRBV12-4 and TRBJ2-1, with 11 bases that match TRBD2. With V trimmed by 7 bases and J by 5 bases, 10 bases remained unmatched. The CDR3 has 16 residues. CDR3 sequence: CASTPGISGGDNEQFF. The CDR3 bases are TGTGCCAGCACCCCAGGGATTAGCGGGGGGGACAATGAGCAGTTCTTC.

This clonotype was observed a handful of times. The chain couples TRBV10-3 to TRBJ2-7; 13 bases are a match to TRBD2. The germline V gene encodes CDR1 ENHRY and CDR2 SYGVKD. This CDR3 region has 18 residues. V shed 7 bases, J shed 1 base, and the junction held 13 bases outside the gene matches. CDR3 loop: CAITPGTGLAGESYEQYF. Written as DNA, the CDR3 is TGTGCCATCACTCCCGGGACAGGACTAGCGGGGGAATCCTACGAGCAGTACTTC.

V and J are TRBV28 and TRBJ2-1; 7 nucleotides agree with TRBD1. The germline CDR1 and CDR2 sequences are MDHEN and SYDVKM. CDR3 size: 14 residues. The junction had 7 bases not matched to a gene; V was cut back by 6 bases and J by 5 bases. CDR3 residues: CASSLGQPHNEQFF. The CDR3 region has the DNA TGTGCCAGCAGCCTGGGACAGCCCCACAATGAGCAGTTCTTC.

V is TRBV5-1 and J is TRBJ1-1; D is unresolved. The germline V gene encodes CDR1 SGHRS and CDR2 YFSETQ. V dropped 0 bases and J dropped 0 bases, with 6 bases sitting between them. This CDR3 is 14 amino acids long. CDR3 residues: CASSLVRMNTEAFF. The CDR3 coding sequence is TGCGCCAGCAGCTTGGTTCGGATGAACACTGAAGCTTTCTTT.

This rearrangement joins TRBV27 to TRBJ2-1; unclear D gene. The CDR3 has 15 amino acids. The V end was cut by 3 bases, the J end by 9 bases, with 18 bases between. Germline V gene lookup returns CDR1 MNHEY and CDR2 SMNVEV (reference sequence). CDR3 sequence: CASSLGSAGIIEQFF. The CDR3 DNA sequence: TGTGCCAGCAGTTTGGGGTCGGCAGGTATCATTGAGCAGTTCTTC.

This clonotype was detected a few times. In DNA form, the CDR3 reads TGTGCCAGCAGTGTCGGGGGGACTACCTACAATGAGCAGTTCTTC. Residues: CASSVGGTTYNEQFF. J is TRBJ2-1 and V is TRBV27; TRBD2 matches 7 bases. Germline CDR1 and CDR2: MNHEY and SMNVEV (reference sequence). The V segment lost 5 bases and the J segment 2 bases; nucleotides outside the gene matches: 6. The CDR3 totals 15 residues.

CDR3 bases: TGTGCCACGAGCTCCTCAGGGGCCAACGTCCTGACTTTC. Translated, it gives CATSSSGANVLTF. The chain couples TRBV3-1 to TRBJ2-6, with D uncertain. The V end lost 10 bases, the J end lost 4 bases, and 11 bases lay between the germline ends. The germline CDR1 and CDR2 sequences are LGHDT and YNNKEL (reference sequence). This CDR3 region has 13 residues.

The CDR3 protein is CASSAGTVSEKLFF. The CDR3 nucleotides are TGTGCCAGCAGCGCAGGGACAGTGAGTGAAAAACTGTTTTTT. This chain connects TRBV9 to TRBJ1-4, with 7 positions matching TRBD1. Unmatched junction bases numbered 6, after V lost 3 bases and J lost 7 bases. Looked up from germline, CDR1 is SGDLS and CDR2 is YYNGEE. This CDR3 is built from 14 residues.

In DNA, the CDR3 is TGTGCCAGCAGCCTCCGGGCCCTCGGTAACTATGGCTACACCTTC. Its protein is CASSLRALGNYGYTF. The V call is TRBV3-1, the J call TRBJ1-2; D gene uncertain. V lost 4 bases to trimming and J lost 1 base, with 13 bases between them. Germline values: CDR1 LGHDT, CDR2 YNNKEL (reference sequence). The CDR3 spans 15 residues.

V and J are TRBV7-2 and TRBJ2-7; D not certain. The J call is uncertain, as TRBJ2-5 better fits the DNA end. Germline V gene lookup returns CDR1 SGHTA and CDR2 FQGNSA. The CDR3 is made up of 15 amino acids. CDR3 residues: CASSLMIRAEETQYF. As DNA, the CDR3 is TGTGCCAGCAGCTTAATGATAAGGGCGGAAGAGACCCAGTACTTC.

The table lists this clonotype with a few counts. V gene TRBV27 combines with J gene TRBJ2-5, with a possible D match to TRBD2 (6 bases). Trimming removed 8 bases from V and 11 bases from J, with 18 bases in between. The CDR3 consists of 12 residues. CDR1 is MNHEY, CDR2 SMNVEV, per germline (reference sequence). CDR3 in DNA: TGTGCCAGCGGCAGACCCGGGACTGGGCAGTACTTC. Its protein is CASGRPGTGQYF.

The chain carries TRBV18 and TRBJ2-7; the match to TRBD1 covers 9 bases. The trim removed 3 bases at V and 3 bases at J, leaving 3 bases unmatched. The CDR3 consists of 14 residues. CDR1 and CDR2 (germline): KGHSH, LQKENI. This CDR3 reads CASSPTGGDYEQYF. CDR3 sequence (DNA): TGTGCCAGCTCACCGACAGGGGGGGACTACGAGCAGTACTTC.